The 2 T cell receptor beta chains below were found in one sample sequenced in a study of response to subunit inactivated influenza vaccine. TCRdb reprocessed the RT-PCR reads with MiXCR, giving one entry per CDR3 protein. The profile shows under 200,000 distinct CDR3 sequences, about 11% of them singletons. The sample here was non-naive T cells sorted from PBMCs, taken roughly 46 days after vaccination. Receptor source: a man aged 50 or older who received an inactivated influenza vaccine.

This chain links TRBV5-6 with TRBJ1-5; a possible D gene is TRBD1 (5 bases). Germline V gene sequence: CDR1 SGHDT, CDR2 YYEEEE. The V end was cut by 3 bases, the J end by 5 bases, with 18 bases between. This CDR3 has 16 residues. CDR3 nucleotide sequence: TGTGCCAGCAGCTCCTTCCTATTCCAGGGTTATCAGCCCCAGCATTTT. Translated: CASSSFLFQGYQPQHF.

On this clonotype: A much larger clone is a single base away; this may be a read error. The chain couples TRBV20-1 to TRBJ2-1, with TRBD2 matching over 10 bases. This CDR3 region has 15 residues. Germline V gene data show CDR1 as DFQATT and CDR2 as SNEGSKA (reference sequence). The CDR3 reads CSARGSGGAYKEQFF. The CDR3 nucleotides are TGCAGTGCTAGAGGGAGCGGGGGGGCGTACAAGGAGCAGTTCTTC.